Below are 20 T cell receptor beta chains sequenced from a single sample in a study of cytomegalovirus exposure and HLA in healthy donors. Amplification used 60 Vbeta primers and 13 Jbeta primers. Some clones are missing from TCRdb's copy, which holds only in-frame ones; the method was immunoSEQ multiplex PCR. The table has some 120,000 clones, 75% to 85% seen once. The sequenced sample consisted of PBMCs. The source is a man younger than 40 in good health and CMV-seronegative.

The CDR3 here is CASSTRGTDSNQPQHF. In DNA, the CDR3 is TGTGCCAGCAGCACCAGGGGGACAGATAGCAATCAGCCCCAGCATTTT. The chain couples TRBV5-6 to TRBJ1-5; 7 nucleotides match TRBD1. The CDR3 spans 16 residues. Germline trimming cut 4 bases from V and 0 bases from J; bases unmatched to any gene: 7. CDR1 SGHDT and CDR2 YYEEEE come from the germline V gene.

This clone showed up just once. The chain couples TRBV6-6 to TRBJ1-5; TRBD1 is a possible D gene (6 bases). Germline V gene sequence: CDR1 MNHNY, CDR2 SVGAGI (reference sequence). CDR3 length: 14 residues. The ends were cut back, 10 bases at V and 2 bases at J, with 15 bases in the middle. CDR3 nucleotide sequence: TGTGCCACAAAACCAGGGGCCCGCAATCAGCCCCAGCATTTT. Its protein is CATKPGARNQPQHF.

This clone was seen only a few times. CDR3 amino acids: CASSTWGDQPQHF. DNA for the CDR3: TGCGCCAGCAGCACCTGGGGGGATCAGCCCCAGCATTTT. The V gene is TRBV5-1, the J gene TRBJ1-5, with a tentative D call TRBD1 (5 bases). The CDR3 runs 13 residues. CDR1 is SGHRS, CDR2 YFSETQ, per germline. Trimming stripped 4 bases from V and 5 bases from J, with 10 bases between. The full variable domain, with the rest looked up from reference TRBV5-1 and TRBJ1-5, is KAGVTQTPRYLIKTRGQQVTLSCSPISGHRSVSWYQQTPGQGLQFLFEYFSETQRNKGNFPGRFSGRQFSNSRSEMNVSTLELGDSALYLCASSTWGDQPQHFGDGTRLSIL.

This chain joins TRBV27 and TRBJ2-7, with 13 bases lining up with TRBD2. Trimming removed 5 bases from V and 5 bases from J; junction bases left unmatched: 6. This CDR3 contains 15 residues. Germline lookup yields CDR1 MNHEY and CDR2 SMNVEV (reference sequence). The CDR3 spells CASSRGTSGNHEQYF. CDR3 nucleotides: TGTGCCAGCAGTCGTGGGACTAGCGGGAATCACGAGCAGTACTTC.

J is TRBJ2-2 and V is TRBV2; 9 nucleotides agree with TRBD2. Unmatched junction bases numbered 2, after V lost 6 bases and J lost 3 bases. CDR1 and CDR2 from the germline V gene are SNHLY and FYNNEI. The CDR3 has 14 residues. The CDR3 sequence: CASRTSGHTGELFF. DNA for the CDR3: TGTGCCAGCAGGACTAGCGGTCACACCGGGGAGCTGTTTTTT. The full variable domain, with the rest looked up from reference TRBV2 and TRBJ2-2, is EPEVTQTPSHQVTQMGQEVILRCVPISNHLYFYWYRQILGQKVEFLVSFYNNEISEKSEIFDDQFSVERPDGSNFTLKIRSTKLEDSAMYFCASRTSGHTGELFFGEGSRLTVL.

The V and J genes are TRBV27 and TRBJ2-1; 9 bases match TRBD2. The CDR3 runs 15 residues. V lost 5 bases, J lost 8 bases, and 10 bases stayed unmatched. The V gene's germline CDR1 is MNHEY and CDR2 SMNVEV (reference sequence). The CDR3: CASSLVAGVSYEQFF. The CDR3 nucleotides read TGTGCCAGCAGTCTCGTAGCGGGAGTTAGTTATGAGCAGTTCTTC.

This chain uses TRBV12-5 with TRBJ2-7; the D gene is possibly TRBD1 (6 bases). The CDR3 is 15 residues long. Trimming took off 3 bases at V and 3 bases at J, with 15 bases between the two ends. The germline V gene encodes CDR1 LGHNT and CDR2 FRNRAP. The CDR3 nucleotides read TGTGCTAGTGGTTTATCGAGAACAGGGTTCTACGAGCAGTACTTC. Translated: CASGLSRTGFYEQYF.

This chain uses TRBV5-1 with TRBJ2-3; no reliable D call. The CDR3 extends over 14 amino acids. Trimming took off 1 base at V and 5 bases at J, with 11 bases between the two ends. Germline V gene data show CDR1 as SGHRS and CDR2 as YFSETQ. The CDR3 nucleotides are TGCGCCAGCAGCTTGTCATGGAGTATAGATACGCAGTATTTT. Translated: CASSLSWSIDTQYF.

CDR3 region: CASSKIQREGSFYNEQFF. DNA for the CDR3: TGTGCCAGCAGCAAAATCCAGCGGGAGGGTTCCTTCTACAATGAGCAGTTCTTC. The chain uses TRBV21-1 and TRBJ2-1; TRBD2, the table's D call, was not compared with the DNA. TRBV21-1 is assigned pseudogene status. The CDR3 length is 18 residues.

About this clone itself: At one end the junction does not follow the germline gene, possibly because of a read error. This chain connects TRBV29-1 to TRBJ1-5, with D possibly TRBD1 on 5 matching bases. The CDR3 is 13 amino acids. In germline, CDR1 is SQVTM, CDR2 ANQGSEA. The CDR3 spells CSVSLEGAEPQNF. DNA for the CDR3: TGCAGCGTTTCCTTAGAAGGGGCCGAGCCCCAGAATTTT.

This chain links TRBV7-8 with TRBJ2-2; a weak D match, TRBD1 (6 bases). The CDR3 runs 15 residues. V shed 2 bases and J shed 8 bases, with 15 bases lying between them. Germline V lookup: CDR1 SGHVS, CDR2 FQNEAQ. CDR3 loop: CASSLQQGLPGELFF. For the CDR3, the DNA is TGTGCCAGCAGCTTACAACAGGGCCTCCCGGGGGAGCTGTTTTTT.

This clone was recorded only once. V gene TRBV10-3 combines with J gene TRBJ2-7; the match to TRBD2 covers 10 bases. J lost 5 bases, V lost 4 bases, and 8 bases had no gene match. The V gene's germline CDR1 is ENHRY and CDR2 SYGVKD. There are 15 residues in the CDR3. CDR3 bases: TGTGCCATCAGTGCCCTTCGGCTAGCGGGAGACGAGCAGTACTTC. Its translation is CAISALRLAGDEQYF.

CDR3 amino acids: CASSKLQARALESYNEQFF. CDR3 coding DNA: TGTGCCAGCAGCAAGCTACAGGCCCGAGCGTTAGAATCCTACAATGAGCAGTTCTTC. The chain is built from TRBV21-1 and TRBJ2-1; whether TRBD1, the table's D call, matches the DNA was not checked. TRBV21-1 is designated a pseudogene. The CDR3 length is 19 residues.

In this sample, this clone turned up a few times. This chain joins TRBV13 and TRBJ2-5, with 7 nucleotides matching TRBD2. The CDR3 has 14 amino acids. Germline V gene lookup returns CDR1 PRHDT and CDR2 FYEKMQ (reference sequence). The J segment lost 2 bases and the V segment lost 4 bases, leaving 4 bases of the junction unmatched. CDR3 residues: CASSYAGVQETQYF. For the CDR3, the DNA is TGTGCCAGCAGCTACGCGGGGGTACAAGAGACCCAGTACTTC.

CDR3 bases: TGTGCCAGTAGGCGGATGGCTACTAATGAAAAACTGTTTTTT. It translates to CASRRMATNEKLFF. V gene TRBV19 combines with J gene TRBJ1-4; no definite D call. V shed 6 bases and J shed 2 bases, with 10 bases lying between them. The CDR3 length is 14 residues. Germline lookup yields CDR1 LNHDA and CDR2 SQIVND (reference sequence). The whole variable domain, remainder taken from reference TRBV19 and TRBJ1-4, is DGGITQSPKYLFRKEGQNVTLSCEQNLNHDAMYWYRQDPGQGLRLIYYSQIVNDFQKGDIAEGYSVSREKKESFPLTVTSAQKNPTAFYLCASRRMATNEKLFFGSGTQLSVL.

The CDR3: CASSGTGSSYEQYF. CDR3 coding DNA: TGTGCCAGTAGTGGAACAGGGAGCTCCTACGAGCAGTACTTC. The rearrangement uses TRBV19 and TRBJ2-7, with a tentative D call TRBD1 (6 bases). This CDR3 has 14 amino acids. Per the germline V gene, CDR1 is LNHDA and CDR2 is SQIVND (reference sequence). Trimming cost V 5 bases and J 0 bases, with 11 bases left between them.

The count of this clone is one. This chain joins TRBV5-1 and TRBJ2-7; TRBD1 matches at 7 bases. The germline V gene has CDR1 SGHRS and CDR2 YFSETQ. CDR3 size: 14 residues. The V gene end was trimmed by 0 bases and the J gene end by 3 bases; junction bases not matched to a gene: 3. The CDR3 coding sequence is TGCGCCAGCAGCTTGGCGGGACAGAACTACGAGCAGTACTTC. Translation gives CASSLAGQNYEQYF. Supplemented by reference TRBV5-1 and TRBJ2-7, the full variable domain reads KAGVTQTPRYLIKTRGQQVTLSCSPISGHRSVSWYQQTPGQGLQFLFEYFSETQRNKGNFPGRFSGRQFSNSRSEMNVSTLELGDSALYLCASSLAGQNYEQYFGPGTRLTVT.

This chain links TRBV4-1 with TRBJ2-5, with TRBD2 matching over 10 bases. J was trimmed by 1 base and V by 0 bases; bases with no gene match: 2. CDR3 length: 16 amino acids. The germline gives CDR1 MGHRA, CDR2 YSYEKL. The CDR3 DNA reads as TGCGCCAGCAGCCAAGAGGGACTAGCGCCCCAAGAGACCCAGTACTTC. This sequence encodes CASSQEGLAPQETQYF.

This chain joins TRBV6-5 and TRBJ1-2; D is perhaps TRBD1 (5 bases). The CDR3 loop spans 13 amino acids. V was trimmed by 6 bases and J by 4 bases, leaving 12 bases between them. CDR1 is MNHEY, CDR2 SVGAGI, per germline. Written as DNA, the CDR3 is TGTGCCAGCAGCACAGACAGCATCTATGGCTACACCTTC. Protein: CASSTDSIYGYTF.

This clone appeared a single time. The V gene is TRBV7-9, the J gene TRBJ2-7; D ambiguous. Trimming took 2 bases from V and 5 from J, leaving 7 bases between them. Per the germline V gene, CDR1 is SEHNR and CDR2 is FQNEAQ (reference sequence). This CDR3 spans 12 amino acids. Here the CDR3 reads CASSLSFHEQYF. CDR3 nucleotide sequence: TGTGCCAGCAGCTTAAGCTTCCACGAGCAGTACTTC.